One and the same sample provided the 21 T cell receptor beta chains below, sequenced in a study of cytomegalovirus exposure and HLA in healthy donors. PCR primers comprised 60 Vbeta and 13 Jbeta primers. Measured with immunoSEQ multiplex PCR; TCRdb has only the in-frame clones, and not every one. The repertoire holds 140,000 to 150,000 clones, with around 10% as singletons. The sequencing sample was made of PBMCs. The source is a man in his forties or fifties in good health and CMV-seronegative.

The V and J genes are TRBV5-1 and TRBJ1-4; no definite D call. Trimming removed 0 bases at V and 3 bases at J, with 15 bases between. CDR1 is SGHRS, CDR2 YFSETQ, per germline. This CDR3 spans 17 amino acids. In nucleotides, the CDR3 is TGCGCCAGCAGCTTGGATCAGGCCCCTTGGGCTAATGAAAAACTGTTTTTT. Protein product: CASSLDQAPWANEKLFF. The full variable domain, its missing parts supplied by reference TRBV5-1 and TRBJ1-4, is KAGVTQTPRYLIKTRGQQVTLSCSPISGHRSVSWYQQTPGQGLQFLFEYFSETQRNKGNFPGRFSGRQFSNSRSEMNVSTLELGDSALYLCASSLDQAPWANEKLFFGSGTQLSVL.

The sample holds a few counts of this clone. The chain carries TRBV7-8 and TRBJ1-5; no definite D call. V lost 2 bases and J lost 4, with 12 bases in between. The CDR3 is 15 amino acids. Looked up from germline, CDR1 is SGHVS and CDR2 is FQNEAQ. The CDR3 DNA is TGTGCCAGCAGCTTACCTGGGCCAAGGAATCAGCCCCAGCATTTT. Its translation: CASSLPGPRNQPQHF.

The rearrangement joins TRBV2 to TRBJ2-7, with D perhaps matching TRBD1 (5 bases). The germline V gene has CDR1 SNHLY and CDR2 FYNNEI. The CDR3 consists of 12 residues. Trimming shortened V by 6 bases and J by 4 bases, and 10 bases separated the two germline ends. The CDR3 bases are TGTGCCAGCAGCACGGACACTTACGAGCAGTACTTC. Translating it yields CASSTDTYEQYF.

The genes are TRBV29-1 and TRBJ1-5, with TRBD1 matching over 9 bases. CDR3 size: 14 residues. Germline V CDR1 and CDR2: SQVTM, ANQGSEA. V was clipped by 6 bases and J by 4 bases; unmatched bases: 7. DNA of the CDR3: TGCAGCGTGGCGACAGGGGGATTTAATCAGCCCCAGCATTTT. Translating it yields CSVATGGFNQPQHF.

The chain recombines TRBV7-8 with TRBJ1-6; no firm D call. The V end lost 1 base, the J end lost 7 bases, and 8 bases lay between the germline ends. Germline CDR1 is SGHVS and CDR2 is FQNEAQ. There are 14 residues in the CDR3. The CDR3 DNA reads as TGTGCCAGCAGCTTAGGGGCAGCAAATTCACCCCTCCACTTT. This translates into CASSLGAANSPLHF.

The chain joins TRBV28 to TRBJ2-1; 10 bases are shared with TRBD2. J gave up 5 bases and V 5 bases, and 6 bases lay outside the gene matches. The germline V gene encodes CDR1 MDHEN and CDR2 SYDVKM. CDR3 length equals 15 residues. The CDR3 sequence is CASSVLAGKDNEQFF. CDR3 DNA: TGTGCCAGCAGTGTACTAGCGGGAAAAGACAATGAGCAGTTCTTC.

This clone was counted between two and nine times. Written as DNA, the CDR3 is TGTGCCAGCAGTTTATCCGGCGGGGGGGGCGAAAAACTGTTTTTT. Translated, it gives CASSLSGGGGEKLFF. The chain joins TRBV28 to TRBJ1-4, with D perhaps matching TRBD1 (6 bases). The V end lost 1 base, the J end lost 8 bases, and 14 bases lay between the germline ends. Germline assignment: CDR1 MDHEN and CDR2 SYDVKM. This CDR3 has 15 residues.

This clone appeared a few times. The rearrangement joins TRBV27 to TRBJ1-1; D remains unclear. Germline CDR1 MNHEY, CDR2 SMNVEV (reference sequence). The CDR3 is 17 amino acids. Trimming stripped 3 bases from V and 1 base from J, with 18 bases between. CDR3 DNA sequence: TGTGCCAGCAGTTTCTTGAAGCTTGGGCTTCGGAACACTGAAGCTTTCTTT. This translates into CASSFLKLGLRNTEAFF.

V is TRBV11-2 and J is TRBJ1-1; D remains unclear. Germline lookup yields CDR1 SGHAT and CDR2 FQNNGV. This CDR3 is 15 amino acids long. Trimming took off 0 bases at V and 5 bases at J, with 13 bases between the two ends. The chain's CDR3 is CASSLDDTPWTEAFF. The CDR3 bases are TGTGCCAGCAGCTTAGACGACACCCCGTGGACTGAAGCTTTCTTT. The variable domain in full, with the rest retrieved from reference TRBV11-2 and TRBJ1-1, is EAGVAQSPRYKIIEKRQSVAFWCNPISGHATLYWYQQILGQGPKLLIQFQNNGVVDDSQLPKDRFSAERLKGVDSTLKIQPAKLEDSAVYLCASSLDDTPWTEAFFGQGTRLTVV.

This clone appeared a few times. The chain recombines TRBV5-1 with TRBJ1-2, with 7 bases that match TRBD1. Trimming cost V 4 bases and J 8 bases; bases outside gene matches: 8. The CDR3 sequence is 13 residues long. Germline V gene lookup returns CDR1 SGHRS and CDR2 YFSETQ. The CDR3 DNA reads as TGCGCCAGCAGCACCAACAGGGGCTGGGGCTACACCTTC. This sequence encodes CASSTNRGWGYTF.

V gene TRBV30 combines with J gene TRBJ2-5, with a possible D match to TRBD2 (5 bases). The V end lost 0 bases, the J end lost 5 bases, and 7 bases lay between the germline ends. In germline, CDR1 is GTSNPN, CDR2 SVGIG (reference sequence). The length of the CDR3 is 12 residues. The CDR3 nucleotides read TGTGCCTGGAGTGTACAGCGGGAGACCCAGTACTTC. It encodes CAWSVQRETQYF.

V gene TRBV5-4 combines with J gene TRBJ1-1, with unresolved D. Germline values: CDR1 SGHNT, CDR2 YYREEE (reference sequence). Trimming shortened V by 3 bases and J by 3 bases, and 12 bases separated the two germline ends. CDR3 length equals 14 residues. The CDR3 loop is CASSSSGRDTEAFF. For the CDR3, the DNA is TGTGCCAGCAGCTCCTCTGGGCGGGACACTGAAGCTTTCTTT. Drawing the rest from reference TRBV5-4 and TRBJ1-1, the complete variable domain is ETGVTQSPTHLIKTRGQQVTLRCSSQSGHNTVSWYQQALGQGPQFIFQYYREEENGRGNFPPRFSGLQFPNYSSELNVNALELDDSALYLCASSSSGRDTEAFFGQGTRLTVV.

Only a few counts were recorded for this clone. The chain links TRBV29-1 to TRBJ1-4; D not resolved. The V gene lost 6 bases and the J gene lost 3 bases, with 14 bases spanning the gap. The germline V gene encodes CDR1 SQVTM and CDR2 ANQGSEA. There are 14 residues in the CDR3. In DNA, the CDR3 is TGCAGCGTCCTGGACGGGGTAGCTAATGAAAAACTGTTTTTT. This translates into CSVLDGVANEKLFF.

This clone appeared once. The chain combines TRBV6-6 with TRBJ1-2; no reliable D call. Trimming cost V 4 bases and J 5 bases, with 8 bases left between them. The germline CDR1 and CDR2 sequences are MNHNY and SVGAGI (reference sequence). There are 12 residues in the CDR3. The CDR3 DNA sequence: TGTGCCAGCAGTTCGGGAGGATATGGCTACACCTTC. Residues: CASSSGGYGYTF.

This clone was observed a handful of times. This chain joins TRBV28 and TRBJ2-7, with 10 bases that match TRBD2. The germline V gene encodes CDR1 MDHEN and CDR2 SYDVKM. The CDR3 has 16 amino acids. V shed 5 bases and J 4 bases; nucleotides not matched to a gene: 11. The CDR3 coding sequence is TGTGCCAGCAGTCCCCTGCTAGCGGGAGCAACGTACGAGCAGTACTTC. Translating gives CASSPLLAGATYEQYF.

The chain has TRBV7-9 and TRBJ1-2; weak D call: TRBD1 (6 bases). The V and J ends lost 5 bases and 2 bases respectively, with 12 bases between them. The germline CDR1 and CDR2 sequences are SEHNR and FQNEAQ (reference sequence). The CDR3 has 14 residues. Here the CDR3 reads CASSDGTPNYGYTF. The CDR3 DNA reads as TGTGCCAGCAGCGACGGGACACCCAACTATGGCTACACCTTC.

This sequence joins TRBV4-1 and TRBJ2-1, with 10 bases fitting TRBD1. V shed 3 bases and J 5 bases; nucleotides not matched to a gene: 7. The germline gives CDR1 MGHRA, CDR2 YSYEKL. The CDR3 loop spans 16 amino acids. CDR3 sequence (DNA): TGCGCCAGCAGCCAGAATGAGGGACAGGGGCACAATGAGCAGTTCTTC. The encoded protein is CASSQNEGQGHNEQFF.

This chain uses TRBV2 with TRBJ2-7; TRBD1 is a possible D gene (6 bases). The germline gives CDR1 SNHLY, CDR2 FYNNEI. This CDR3 comprises 15 residues. V lost 6 bases and J 3 bases, leaving 18 bases between the germline ends. In nucleotides, the CDR3 is TGTGCCAGCAGGGAAAGGACAGCTAAAGACTACGAGCAGTACTTC. This gives the protein CASRERTAKDYEQYF.

This clone was observed a handful of times. The chain links TRBV5-1 to TRBJ2-7; TRBD2 matches at 12 bases. The junction had 0 bases not matched to a gene; V was cut back by 0 bases and J by 2 bases. The germline V gene has CDR1 SGHRS and CDR2 YFSETQ. CDR3 length equals 15 residues. The CDR3 nucleotides read TGCGCCAGCAGCTTGGGACTAGCGGGAGCCTACGAGCAGTACTTC. This encodes CASSLGLAGAYEQYF. Using reference TRBV5-1 and TRBJ2-7 for the parts outside the CDR3, the full variable domain is KAGVTQTPRYLIKTRGQQVTLSCSPISGHRSVSWYQQTPGQGLQFLFEYFSETQRNKGNFPGRFSGRQFSNSRSEMNVSTLELGDSALYLCASSLGLAGAYEQYFGPGTRLTVT.

This clone was seen only a few times. This sequence joins TRBV30 and TRBJ1-4; D gene ambiguous. In germline, CDR1 is GTSNPN, CDR2 SVGIG (reference sequence). Between the trimmed V and J ends, which lost 5 bases and 5 bases, there was a span of 12 bases. The CDR3 runs 13 residues. CDR3 nucleotides: TGTGCCTGGTGTCCCGAGGCCAATGAAAAACTGTTTTTT. It translates to CAWCPEANEKLFF.

This clone turned up a few times. The CDR3 loop is CASSEQGPEEFF. For the CDR3, the DNA is TGTGCCAGCAGTGAACAGGGGCCGGAGGAGTTCTTC. The rearrangement links TRBV2 to TRBJ2-1, with D possibly TRBD1 on 6 matching bases. Germline CDR1 SNHLY, CDR2 FYNNEI. The V end lost 2 bases, the J end lost 14 bases, and 13 bases lay between the germline ends. The CDR3 sequence is 12 residues long.